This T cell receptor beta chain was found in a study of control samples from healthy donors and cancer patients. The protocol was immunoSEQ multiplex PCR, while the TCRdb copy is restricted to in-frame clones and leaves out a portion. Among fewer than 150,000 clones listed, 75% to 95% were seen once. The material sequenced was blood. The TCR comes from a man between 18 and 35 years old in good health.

The CDR3 reads CASSLAADRGYGYTF. The DNA for the CDR3 is TGCGCCAGCAGCTTGGCCGCCGACAGGGGCTATGGCTACACCTTC. The V gene is TRBV5-1, the J gene TRBJ1-2; TRBD1 matches at 8 bases. Germline V CDR1 and CDR2: SGHRS, YFSETQ. V lost 0 bases and J lost 4; bases outside the gene matches: 5. CDR3 length equals 15 residues.